One T cell receptor beta chain is described in this entry. The study ran its PCR with 60 Vbeta and 13 Jbeta primers. Profiled with immunoSEQ multiplex PCR; TCRdb holds only in-frame clones, not every one. Of 200,000 to 250,000 clones in the sample, about 80% were seen once. The sample belongs to a study of cytomegalovirus exposure and HLA in healthy donors. V was pared by 6 bases and J by 6 bases, with 8 bases of the junction left unmatched. Looked up from germline, CDR1 is SNHLY and CDR2 is FYNNEI. The CDR3 loop spans 15 amino acids. The TCR was taken from a woman aged 40 to 50 in good health and CMV-seronegative. Source material: PBMCs. This chain connects TRBV2 to TRBJ1-6; 7 positions agree with TRBD1. The CDR3 region is CASRVQGMSNSPLHF. CDR3 in DNA: TGTGCCAGCAGGGTACAGGGGATGAGTAATTCACCCCTCCACTTT.